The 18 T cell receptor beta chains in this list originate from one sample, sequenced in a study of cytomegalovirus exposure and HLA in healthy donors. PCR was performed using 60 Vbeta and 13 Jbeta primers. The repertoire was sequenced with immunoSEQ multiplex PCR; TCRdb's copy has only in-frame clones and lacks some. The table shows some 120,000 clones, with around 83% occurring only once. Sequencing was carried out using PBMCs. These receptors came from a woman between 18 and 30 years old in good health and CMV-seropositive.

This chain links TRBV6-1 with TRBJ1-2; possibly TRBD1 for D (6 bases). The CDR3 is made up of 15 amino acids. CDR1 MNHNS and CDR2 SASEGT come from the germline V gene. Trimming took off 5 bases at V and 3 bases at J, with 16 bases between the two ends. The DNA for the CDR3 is TGTGCCAGCAGTCGCGGGGGCGATCGGCACTATGGCTACACCTTC. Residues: CASSRGGDRHYGYTF.

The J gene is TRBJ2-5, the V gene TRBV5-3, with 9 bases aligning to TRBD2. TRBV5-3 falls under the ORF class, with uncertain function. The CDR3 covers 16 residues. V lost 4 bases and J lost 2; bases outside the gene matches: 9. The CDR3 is CARSAGGHRGQETQYF. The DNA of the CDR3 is TGTGCCAGAAGCGCGGGGGGGCATAGGGGGCAAGAGACCCAGTACTTC.

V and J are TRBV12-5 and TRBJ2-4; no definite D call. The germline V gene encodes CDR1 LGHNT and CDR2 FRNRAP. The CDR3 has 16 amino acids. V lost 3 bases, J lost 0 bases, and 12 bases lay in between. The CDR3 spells CASGFGTPGAKNIQYF. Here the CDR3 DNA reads TGTGCTAGTGGTTTCGGTACCCCGGGAGCCAAAAACATTCAGTACTTC. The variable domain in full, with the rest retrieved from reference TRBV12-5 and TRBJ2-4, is DARVTQTPRHKVTEMGQEVTMRCQPILGHNTVFWYRQTMMQGLELLAYFRNRAPLDDSGMPKDRFSAEMPDATLATLKIQPSEPRDSAVYFCASGFGTPGAKNIQYFGAGTRLSVL.

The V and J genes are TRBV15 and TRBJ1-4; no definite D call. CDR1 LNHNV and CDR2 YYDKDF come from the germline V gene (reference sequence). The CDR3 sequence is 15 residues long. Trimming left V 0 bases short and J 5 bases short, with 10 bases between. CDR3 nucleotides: TGTGCCACCAGCAGAGATCCGGAGGACAATGAAAAACTGTTTTTT. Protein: CATSRDPEDNEKLFF. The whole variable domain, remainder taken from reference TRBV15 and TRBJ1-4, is DAMVIQNPRYQVTQFGKPVTLSCSQTLNHNVMYWYQQKSSQAPKLLFHYYDKDFNNEADTPDNFQSRRPNTSFCFLDIRSPGLGDTAMYLCATSRDPEDNEKLFFGSGTQLSVL.

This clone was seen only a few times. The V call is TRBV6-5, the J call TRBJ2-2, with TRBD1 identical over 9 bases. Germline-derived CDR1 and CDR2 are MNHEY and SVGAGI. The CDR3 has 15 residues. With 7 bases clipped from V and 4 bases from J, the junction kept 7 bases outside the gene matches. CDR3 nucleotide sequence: TGTGCCAGCACGCAACAGGGGGCGATCACCGGGGAGCTGTTTTTT. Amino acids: CASTQQGAITGELFF.

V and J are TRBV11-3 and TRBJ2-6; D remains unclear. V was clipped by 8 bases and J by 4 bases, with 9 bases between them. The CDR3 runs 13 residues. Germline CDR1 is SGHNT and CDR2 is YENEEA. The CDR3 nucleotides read TGTGCCAGCGGCATGGCCGGGGCCAACGTCCTGACTTTC. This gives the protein CASGMAGANVLTF.

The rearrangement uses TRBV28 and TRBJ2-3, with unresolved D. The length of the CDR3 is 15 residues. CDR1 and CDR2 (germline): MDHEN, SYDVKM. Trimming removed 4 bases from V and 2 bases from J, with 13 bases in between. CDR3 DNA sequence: TGTGCCAGCAGTTCCACCCCGAGATCCACAGATACGCAGTATTTT. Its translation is CASSSTPRSTDTQYF.

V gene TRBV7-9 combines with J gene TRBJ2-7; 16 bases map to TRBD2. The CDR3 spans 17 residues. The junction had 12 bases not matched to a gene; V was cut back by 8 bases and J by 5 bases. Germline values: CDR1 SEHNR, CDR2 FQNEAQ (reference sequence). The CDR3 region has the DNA TGTGCCAGCGCCCCCGGGACTAGCGGGGGGGCAGGAAACGAGCAGTACTTC. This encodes CASAPGTSGGAGNEQYF.

The DNA for the CDR3 is TGTGCCACCAGCAGAGACCCGGACAGCTACTACGAGCAGTACTTC. Protein sequence: CATSRDPDSYYEQYF. The chain uses TRBV15 and TRBJ2-7, with a tentative D call TRBD1 (6 bases). V lost 0 bases and J 3 bases, leaving 12 bases between the germline ends. The germline V gene encodes CDR1 LNHNV and CDR2 YYDKDF (reference sequence). This CDR3 is 15 amino acids long.

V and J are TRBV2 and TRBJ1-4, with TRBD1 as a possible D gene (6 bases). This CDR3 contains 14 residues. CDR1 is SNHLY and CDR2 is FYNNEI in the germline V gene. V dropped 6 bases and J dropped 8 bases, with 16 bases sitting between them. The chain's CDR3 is CASRGGGQGEKLFF. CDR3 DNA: TGTGCCAGCAGGGGAGGGGGTCAGGGCGAAAAACTGTTTTTT.

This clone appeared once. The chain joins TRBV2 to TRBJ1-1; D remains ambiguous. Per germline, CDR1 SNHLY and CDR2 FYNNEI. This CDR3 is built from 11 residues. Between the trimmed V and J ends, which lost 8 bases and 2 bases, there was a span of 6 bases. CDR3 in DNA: TGTGCCAGCCAGGAAAACACTGAAGCTTTCTTT. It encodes CASQENTEAFF.

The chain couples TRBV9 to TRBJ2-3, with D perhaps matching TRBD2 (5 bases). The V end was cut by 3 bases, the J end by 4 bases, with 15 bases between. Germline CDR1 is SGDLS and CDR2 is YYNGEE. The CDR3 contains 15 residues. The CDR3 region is CASSGVPGLADTQYF. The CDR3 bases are TGTGCCAGCAGCGGGGTACCGGGGTTGGCAGATACGCAGTATTTT.

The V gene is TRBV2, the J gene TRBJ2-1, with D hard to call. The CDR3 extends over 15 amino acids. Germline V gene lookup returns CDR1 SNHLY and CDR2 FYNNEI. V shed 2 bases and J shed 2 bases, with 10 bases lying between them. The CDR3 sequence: CASSEFSLAYNEQFF. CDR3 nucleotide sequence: TGTGCCAGCAGTGAATTTAGTTTGGCCTACAATGAGCAGTTCTTC.

This CDR3 reads CASSPGTGIYEQYF. The CDR3 coding sequence is TGTGCCAGCTCACCGGGGACAGGGATCTACGAGCAGTACTTC. The V and J genes are TRBV18 and TRBJ2-7; 9 nucleotides agree with TRBD1. This CDR3 contains 14 residues. Germline trimming cut 3 bases from V and 3 bases from J; bases unmatched to any gene: 3. Germline V gene sequence: CDR1 KGHSH, CDR2 LQKENI.

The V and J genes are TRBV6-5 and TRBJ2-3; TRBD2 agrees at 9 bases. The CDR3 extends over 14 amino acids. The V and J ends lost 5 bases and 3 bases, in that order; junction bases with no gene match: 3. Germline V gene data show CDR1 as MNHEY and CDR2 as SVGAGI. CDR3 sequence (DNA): TGTGCCAGCAGTATAGCGGGGGAGACAGATACGCAGTATTTT. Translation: CASSIAGETDTQYF.

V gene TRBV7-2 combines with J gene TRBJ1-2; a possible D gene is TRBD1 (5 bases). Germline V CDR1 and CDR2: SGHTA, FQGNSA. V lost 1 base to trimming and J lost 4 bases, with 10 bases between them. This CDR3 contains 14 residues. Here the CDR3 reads CASSLGRQTYGYTF. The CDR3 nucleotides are TGTGCCAGCAGCTTAGGTCGACAGACCTATGGCTACACCTTC.

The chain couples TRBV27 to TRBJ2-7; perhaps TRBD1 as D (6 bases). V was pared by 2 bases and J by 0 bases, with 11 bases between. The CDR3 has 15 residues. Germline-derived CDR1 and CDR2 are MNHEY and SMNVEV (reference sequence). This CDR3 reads CASSLRGKSSYEQYF. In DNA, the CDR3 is TGTGCCAGCAGTTTAAGGGGGAAAAGCTCCTACGAGCAGTACTTC.

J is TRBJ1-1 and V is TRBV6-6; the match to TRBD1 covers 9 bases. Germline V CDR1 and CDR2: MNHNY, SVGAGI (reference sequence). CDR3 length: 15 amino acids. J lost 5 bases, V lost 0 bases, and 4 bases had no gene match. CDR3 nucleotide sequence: TGTGCCAGCAGTTACTCTGGACAGGGGAGAACTGAAGCTTTCTTT. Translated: CASSYSGQGRTEAFF.